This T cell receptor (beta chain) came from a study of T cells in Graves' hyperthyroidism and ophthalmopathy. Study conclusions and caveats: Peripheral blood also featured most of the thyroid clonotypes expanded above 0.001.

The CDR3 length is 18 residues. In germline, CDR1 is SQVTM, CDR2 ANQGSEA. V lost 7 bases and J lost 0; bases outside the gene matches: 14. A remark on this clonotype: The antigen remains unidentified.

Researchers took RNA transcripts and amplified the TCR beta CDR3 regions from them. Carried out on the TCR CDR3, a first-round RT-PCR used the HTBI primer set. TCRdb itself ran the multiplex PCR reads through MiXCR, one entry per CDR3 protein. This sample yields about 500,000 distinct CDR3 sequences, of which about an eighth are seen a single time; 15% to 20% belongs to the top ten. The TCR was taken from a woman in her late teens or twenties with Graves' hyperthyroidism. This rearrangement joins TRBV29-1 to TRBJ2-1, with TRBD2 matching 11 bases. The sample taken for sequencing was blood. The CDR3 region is CSARIWTSGRTSYNEQFF. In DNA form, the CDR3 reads TGCAGCGCCCGAATATGGACTAGCGGGCGCACCTCCTACAATGAGCAGTTCTTC.